This TCR beta chain was recovered during a study of blood T cell repertoires in COVID-19. Study-level information: Both acute and convalescent COVID-19 samples were obtained from the United States, Italy and Spain. T cells, B-cell-depleted T cells, or PBMCs supplied cDNA or gDNA.

As processed by the authors: Nucleated cell counts were estimated from reference gene primer amplification. The method was immunoSEQ multiplex PCR; TCRdb's version includes in-frame clones alone and lacks a portion of them. The DNA gave D and trimming, while V, J and clone size come from that table. The table includes 54,000 or so clones, 80% to 85% detected once. The CDR3 length is 15 residues. Germline CDR1 and CDR2: MNHNS and SASEGT. V lost 3 bases and J lost 4; bases outside the gene matches: 3. The J gene is TRBJ2-7, the V gene TRBV6-1, with TRBD2 identical over 13 bases. The sequence derives from a woman in her fifties or sixties with acute or convalescent COVID-19. The specimen sequenced was peripheral blood. CDR3 sequence reads: CASSDGLAGAYEQYF. The DNA of the CDR3 is TGTGCCAGCAGTGACGGACTAGCGGGAGCTTACGAGCAGTACTTC.